This T cell receptor beta chain was found in a study of cytomegalovirus exposure and HLA in healthy donors. V was clipped by 7 bases and J by 2 bases; unmatched bases: 4. The germline CDR1 and CDR2 sequences are SQVTM and ANQGSEA. This CDR3 has 13 residues. Amplification used 60 Vbeta primers and 13 Jbeta primers. The repertoire was sequenced with immunoSEQ multiplex PCR; TCRdb's copy has only in-frame clones and lacks some. The repertoire holds 110,000 to 150,000 clones, with roughly two thirds as singletons. The TCR comes from a human donor in good health. Sequenced: PBMCs. This sequence joins TRBV29-1 and TRBJ2-2, with 7 bases matching TRBD2. This CDR3 is CSGAGPNTGELFF. In DNA, the CDR3 is TGCAGCGGAGCGGGACCAAACACCGGGGAGCTGTTTTTT.